This paragraph reports one T cell receptor beta chain. Its target is unknown. Germline V gene data show CDR1 as SEHNR and CDR2 as FQNEAQ (reference sequence). The CDR3 loop spans 13 amino acids. V dropped 6 bases and J dropped 8; count of bases not matched to a gene: 5. The protocol was immunoSEQ multiplex PCR, while the TCRdb copy is restricted to in-frame clones and leaves out a portion. The sample has fewer than 1.6 million clones; around 98.5% are singletons. The sample originates from a study of shared clonotypes between healthy human individuals. Study at large: Samples came from two female and three male donors aged 18 to 49. Whole-study results and caveats: The study generally estimated greater richness for naive than memory subsets. The represented genetic and exposure-history diversity was limited by the small number of donors.

The chain is built from TRBV7-9 and TRBJ2-1, with 9 positions matching TRBD2. The TCR comes from a man between 25 and 39 years old in good health. Sequencing used naive CD4+ T cells sorted from blood. Stated subset: CD45RA+ positively selected. In DNA, the CDR3 is TGTGCCAGCAGAAATTTAGCGGGAGATGAGCAGTTCTTC. This codes for CASRNLAGDEQFF.